Listed below are T cell receptor beta chains from one sample, sequenced in a study of blood T cell repertoires in COVID-19. Data came from immunoSEQ multiplex PCR; TCRdb stores just in-frame clones and leaves some out. The data hold more than 200,000 clones, with around 80% observed a single time. The sample taken for sequencing was PBMCs or T cells enriched from blood (not recorded which). Receptors originate from a woman aged 40 to 50 with acute COVID-19. CDR3s leave out the opening cysteine and the closing phenylalanine or tryptophan.

j_call: TRBJ1-2; cdr3_length: 10; v_call: TRBV28; cdr3_aa: ASSPLNYGYT
j_call: TRBJ2-7; cdr3_length: 14; v_call: TRBV14; cdr3_aa: ASSQDRTGAGDEQY
j_call: TRBJ2-7; cdr3_length: 11; v_call: TRBV12-3/TRBV12-4; cdr3_aa: ASSLVQGYEQY
j_call: TRBJ2-5; cdr3_length: 12; v_call: TRBV7-8; cdr3_aa: ASSSSGNQETQY
j_call: TRBJ2-2; cdr3_length: 14; v_call: TRBV5-1; cdr3_aa: ASSLGFRTVTGELF
j_call: TRBJ1-3; cdr3_length: 17; v_call: TRBV3-1/TRBV3-2; cdr3_aa: ASSQTGQGALLFGNTIY
j_call: TRBJ2-1; cdr3_length: 11; v_call: TRBV3-1/TRBV3-2; cdr3_aa: ASSHQDRGWEF
j_call: TRBJ2-5; cdr3_length: 12; v_call: TRBV27; cdr3_aa: ASKSLDRVETQY
j_call: TRBJ2-3; cdr3_length: 15; v_call: TRBV19; cdr3_aa: ASSIGTSGRSTDTQY
j_call: TRBJ2-1; cdr3_length: 12; v_call: TRBV28; cdr3_aa: ASKTGDPHNEQF
j_call: TRBJ2-2; cdr3_length: 10; v_call: TRBV7-9; cdr3_aa: ASSYRAGELF
j_call: TRBJ1-2; cdr3_length: 11; v_call: TRBV28; cdr3_aa: ASSLGGAKGYT
j_call: TRBJ1-2; cdr3_length: 13; v_call: TRBV30; cdr3_aa: AWRRAGGVGVGYT
j_call: TRBJ1-2; cdr3_length: 11; v_call: TRBV27; cdr3_aa: ASSSTGPYGYT
j_call: TRBJ2-7; cdr3_length: 9; v_call: TRBV6-5; cdr3_aa: ASRQNYEQY
j_call: TRBJ1-1; cdr3_length: 12; v_call: TRBV28; cdr3_aa: ASGDEGARTEAF
j_call: TRBJ1-2; cdr3_length: 9; v_call: TRBV6-1; cdr3_aa: ASSDRAGYT